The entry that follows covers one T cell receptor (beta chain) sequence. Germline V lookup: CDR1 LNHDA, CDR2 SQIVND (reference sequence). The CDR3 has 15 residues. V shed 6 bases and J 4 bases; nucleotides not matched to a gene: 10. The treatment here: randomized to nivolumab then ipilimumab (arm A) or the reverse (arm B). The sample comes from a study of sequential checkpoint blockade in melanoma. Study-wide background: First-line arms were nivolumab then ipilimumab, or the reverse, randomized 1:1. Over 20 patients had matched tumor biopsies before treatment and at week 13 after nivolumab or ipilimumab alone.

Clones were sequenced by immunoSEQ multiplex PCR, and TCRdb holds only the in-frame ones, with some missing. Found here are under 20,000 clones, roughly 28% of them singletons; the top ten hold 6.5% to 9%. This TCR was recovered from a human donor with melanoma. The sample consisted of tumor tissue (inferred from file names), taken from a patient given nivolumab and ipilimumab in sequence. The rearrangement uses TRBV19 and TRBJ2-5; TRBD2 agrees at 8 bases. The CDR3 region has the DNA TGTGCCAGTAGGAGACGTAGCGGGATGGGAGAGACCCAGTACTTC. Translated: CASRRRSGMGETQYF.